Listed below are T cell receptor beta chains from one sample, sequenced in a study of shared clonotypes between healthy human individuals. Here immunoSEQ multiplex PCR was the method, and the copy in TCRdb shows in-frame clones only, minus some. The data show about 1.5 million clones, more than 95% seen once. Input material: naive CD4+ T cells sorted from blood. The receptor source for this set is a man aged 25-45 years in good health. Each CDR3 is given with its conserved first and last residue. D genes are given only for firm matches. Only some rows state a clone size, as once, few, many or a class for expanded clones.

abundance: NA
j_gene: TRBJ1-5
v_gene: TRBV10-3
d_gene: TRBD1
CDR3nt: TGTGCCATCAGGGGGACAGAGCACAATCAGCCCCAGCATTTT
CDR3aa: CAIRGTEHNQPQHF

abundance: NA
j_gene: TRBJ2-7
v_gene: TRBV5-4
d_gene: TRBD2
CDR3nt: TGTGCCAGCAGCCTGCGGGGGGAGGGCTCCTACGAGCAGTACTTC
CDR3aa: CASSLRGEGSYEQYF

abundance: NA
j_gene: TRBJ2-1
v_gene: TRBV14
d_gene: NA
CDR3nt: TGTGCCAGCAGCCAATATCCAGGCTCCTACAATGAGCAGTTCTTC
CDR3aa: CASSQYPGSYNEQFF

abundance: NA
j_gene: TRBJ2-3
v_gene: TRBV27
d_gene: TRBD2
CDR3nt: TGTGCCAGCAGTTTACACGGGAGGGGCACAGATACGCAGTATTTT
CDR3aa: CASSLHGRGTDTQYF

abundance: once
j_gene: TRBJ2-5
v_gene: TRBV9
d_gene: TRBD2
CDR3nt: TGTGCCAGCTCCCCGGCTAGCGGGCGCCAAGAGACCCAGTACTTC
CDR3aa: CASSPASGRQETQYF

abundance: NA
j_gene: TRBJ2-1
v_gene: TRBV9
d_gene: NA
CDR3nt: TGTGCCAGCAGCCCCGGGACTCACAATGAGCAGTTCTTC
CDR3aa: CASSPGTHNEQFF

abundance: NA
j_gene: TRBJ2-7
v_gene: TRBV5-4
d_gene: NA
CDR3nt: TGTGCCAGCAGCTTGGGGGCAGGCCGTCGGGACGAGCAGTACTTC
CDR3aa: CASSLGAGRRDEQYF

abundance: NA
j_gene: TRBJ2-2
v_gene: TRBV5-6
d_gene: NA
CDR3nt: TGTGCCAGCAGCTTGGGTATCTCCGGGGAGCTGTTTTTT
CDR3aa: CASSLGISGELFF

abundance: NA
j_gene: TRBJ1-5
v_gene: TRBV19
d_gene: TRBD1
CDR3nt: TGTGCCAGTAGTATAGCCGGGGACAGATCCCAGCATTTT
CDR3aa: CASSIAGDRSQHF

abundance: NA
j_gene: TRBJ1-4
v_gene: TRBV5-1
d_gene: NA
CDR3nt: TGCGCCAGCAGCGCAACGGGGTTAGAAAAACTGTTTTTT
CDR3aa: CASSATGLEKLFF

abundance: NA
j_gene: TRBJ2-3
v_gene: TRBV15
d_gene: NA
CDR3nt: TGTGCCACCAGCCGCCCGGGGGCGGGAGAAACAGATACGCAGTATTTT
CDR3aa: CATSRPGAGETDTQYF

abundance: NA
j_gene: TRBJ2-2
v_gene: TRBV7-6
d_gene: TRBD1
CDR3nt: TGTGCCAGCAGACTCGGACAGGGGAGGACAATCGGGGAGCTGTTTTTT
CDR3aa: CASRLGQGRTIGELFF

abundance: NA
j_gene: TRBJ2-1
v_gene: TRBV18
d_gene: NA
CDR3nt: TGTGCCAGCTCACTTAAGAAGGGGTACAATGAGCAGTTCTTC
CDR3aa: CASSLKKGYNEQFF

abundance: NA
j_gene: TRBJ2-3
v_gene: TRBV10-2
d_gene: TRBD2
CDR3nt: TGCGCCAGCAGTGGTCGAGCTAGCGGGAGAGGGACAGATACGCAGTATTTT
CDR3aa: CASSGRASGRGTDTQYF

abundance: NA
j_gene: TRBJ2-3
v_gene: TRBV15
d_gene: NA
CDR3nt: TGTGCCACCAGCGACAATAGGAAAAGATACACAGATACGCAGTATTTT
CDR3aa: CATSDNRKRYTDTQYF

abundance: NA
j_gene: TRBJ1-1
v_gene: TRBV28
d_gene: TRBD1
CDR3nt: TGTGCCCACCAGGAACAAACAGGGGCTGGGGGGGAAGCTTTCTTT
CDR3aa: CAHQEQTGAGGEAFF

abundance: NA
j_gene: TRBJ2-2
v_gene: TRBV25-1
d_gene: TRBD1
CDR3nt: TGTGCCAGCACCGACTTGGACAGGGAAGGGCTGTTTTTT
CDR3aa: CASTDLDREGLFF

abundance: NA
j_gene: TRBJ1-1
v_gene: TRBV14
d_gene: NA
CDR3nt: TGTGCCAGCAGCCAAGATCTGGGTACCGAAGCTTTCTTT
CDR3aa: CASSQDLGTEAFF

abundance: NA
j_gene: TRBJ2-6
v_gene: TRBV9
d_gene: NA
CDR3nt: TGTGCCAGCAGCGAGCCGGGACGGACCGTCTCTGGGGCCAACGTCCTGACTTTC
CDR3aa: CASSEPGRTVSGANVLTF

abundance: NA
j_gene: TRBJ2-7
v_gene: TRBV30
d_gene: TRBD1
CDR3nt: TGTGCCTGGGCGCCCGACAGGGGATCCGAGCAGTACTTC
CDR3aa: CAWAPDRGSEQYF

abundance: NA
j_gene: TRBJ2-1
v_gene: TRBV4-2
d_gene: TRBD2
CDR3nt: TGTGCCAGCAGCCAGAGTGACCTAGCGGGAAGCTACAATGAGCAGTTCTTC
CDR3aa: CASSQSDLAGSYNEQFF

abundance: NA
j_gene: TRBJ2-3
v_gene: TRBV28
d_gene: NA
CDR3nt: TGTGCCAGCAGTTTATTCTCCGGACGCACTAGCACAGATACGCAGTATTTT
CDR3aa: CASSLFSGRTSTDTQYF

abundance: NA
j_gene: TRBJ2-7
v_gene: TRBV5-3
d_gene: NA
CDR3nt: TGTGCCAGAAGCGTGGATCTCTTGAGGGGAGCATCCTACGAGCAGTACTTC
CDR3aa: CARSVDLLRGASYEQYF

abundance: NA
j_gene: TRBJ2-7
v_gene: TRBV27
d_gene: TRBD2
CDR3nt: TGTGCCAGCAGTTTAATGACACGGACTAGCGGGACCTACGAGCAGTACTTC
CDR3aa: CASSLMTRTSGTYEQYF

abundance: NA
j_gene: TRBJ2-7
v_gene: TRBV12-2
d_gene: NA
CDR3nt: TGTGCAAGTCGCTTATCACCCCGGGACAGTTACTACGAGCAGTACTTC
CDR3aa: CASRLSPRDSYYEQYF

abundance: NA
j_gene: TRBJ1-3
v_gene: TRBV7-2
d_gene: TRBD1
CDR3nt: TGTGCCAGCAGCTCGGGACAGTGGAACACCATATATTTT
CDR3aa: CASSSGQWNTIYF

abundance: NA
j_gene: TRBJ2-7
v_gene: TRBV5-3
d_gene: TRBD2
CDR3nt: TGTGCCAGAAGCGGTATCCTAGCGGGAGGCTCCTACGAGCAGTACTTC
CDR3aa: CARSGILAGGSYEQYF

abundance: NA
j_gene: TRBJ2-7
v_gene: TRBV7-8
d_gene: NA
CDR3nt: TGTGCCAGCAGCTTATCCAGAACCGGGAATTCGTACGAGCAGTACTTC
CDR3aa: CASSLSRTGNSYEQYF

abundance: NA
j_gene: TRBJ2-7
v_gene: TRBV18
d_gene: NA
CDR3nt: TGTGCCAGCTCACCGAGCGGAACCTACGAGCAGTACTTC
CDR3aa: CASSPSGTYEQYF

abundance: NA
j_gene: TRBJ1-5
v_gene: TRBV7-2
d_gene: NA
CDR3nt: TGTGCCAGCAGCTTACGGGATCGTCAGCCCCAGCATTTT
CDR3aa: CASSLRDRQPQHF

abundance: NA
j_gene: TRBJ1-5
v_gene: TRBV2
d_gene: NA
CDR3nt: TGTGCCAGCAGTGGTTGGTCGGACAATCAGCCCCAGCATTTT
CDR3aa: CASSGWSDNQPQHF

abundance: once
j_gene: TRBJ2-2
v_gene: TRBV10-3
d_gene: TRBD1
CDR3nt: TGTGCCATCAGTGACTCTCCTGAGGGGGCTAAACTGTTTTTT
CDR3aa: CAISDSPEGAKLFF

abundance: once
j_gene: TRBJ1-4
v_gene: TRBV2
d_gene: TRBD1
CDR3nt: TGTGCCAGCAGTGCTCAAAGAGAGGGACAGAGAAGGGAAAAACTGTTTTTT
CDR3aa: CASSAQREGQRREKLFF

abundance: NA
j_gene: TRBJ2-2
v_gene: TRBV6-5
d_gene: NA
CDR3nt: TGTGCCAGCAGTTATGGGCCCGGGGAGCTGTTTTTT
CDR3aa: CASSYGPGELFF

abundance: NA
j_gene: TRBJ2-7
v_gene: TRBV6-5
d_gene: NA
CDR3nt: TGTGCCAGCAGTTATGCGGGGTCTTACGAGCAGTACTTC
CDR3aa: CASSYAGSYEQYF

abundance: few
j_gene: TRBJ1-2
v_gene: TRBV6-5
d_gene: TRBD1
CDR3nt: TGTGCCAGCAGCAGAGACAGGGGAGTTCGTGGCTACACCTTC
CDR3aa: CASSRDRGVRGYTF

abundance: NA
j_gene: TRBJ2-1
v_gene: TRBV19
d_gene: NA
CDR3nt: TGTGCCAGTAGTATGTTTGGCGGGGCCAGCTCCTACAATGAGCAGTTCTTC
CDR3aa: CASSMFGGASSYNEQFF